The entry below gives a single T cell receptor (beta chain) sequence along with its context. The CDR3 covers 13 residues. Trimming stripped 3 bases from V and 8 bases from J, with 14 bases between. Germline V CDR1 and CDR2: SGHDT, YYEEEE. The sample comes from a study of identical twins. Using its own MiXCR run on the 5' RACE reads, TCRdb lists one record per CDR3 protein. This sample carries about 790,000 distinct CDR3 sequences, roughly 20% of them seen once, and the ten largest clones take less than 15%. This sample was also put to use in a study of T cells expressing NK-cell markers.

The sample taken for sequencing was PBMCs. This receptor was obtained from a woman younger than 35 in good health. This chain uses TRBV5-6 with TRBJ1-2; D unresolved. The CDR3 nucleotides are TGTGCCAGCAGCTCGCTGGTGAATAGGGGCTACACCTTC. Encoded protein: CASSSLVNRGYTF.